A selection of T cell receptor beta chains follows, all from one sample in a study of tumor and adjacent non-tumor tissue in lung cancer. TCRdb redid the calling of the multiplex PCR reads with MiXCR, one entry per CDR3 protein. The data hold roughly 90,000 distinct CDR3 sequences, with around 76% observed a single time. Sequences were obtained from distant non-tumor lung tissue. The source of these receptors is a woman between 45 and 60 years old with non-small cell lung cancer. CDR3s include the opening cysteine and the closing phenylalanine or tryptophan. The D gene is left open where the match is weak. Rows give clone size only sometimes, using once, few, many, or a class for an expanded clone.

D gene,J gene,clone size,V gene,CDR3 DNA,CDR3 protein
NA,TRBJ2-2,NA,TRBV28,TGTGTCAGCAGTTTATCTAGAAGGGTATCCGGGGAGCTGTTTTTT,CVSSLSRRVSGELFF
NA,TRBJ2-3,many,TRBV7-8,TGTGCCAGCAGCGGGTGGGGGGATCTGACAGATACGCAGTATTTT,CASSGWGDLTDTQYF
TRBD2,TRBJ2-3,NA,TRBV14,TGTGCCAGCAGGCGACCCGGACTAGCGGGAGGGGTCACAGATACGCACTATTTT,CASRRPGLAGGVTDTHYF
NA,TRBJ1-3,many,TRBV20-1,TGCAGTGCTCCAGGGAACGCTGGAAACACCATATATTTT,CSAPGNAGNTIYF
TRBD2,TRBJ2-1,NA,TRBV7-8,TGTACCAGCGGCTCCCGACTAGCGTCCTACAATGAGCAGTTCTTC,CTSGSRLASYNEQFF
NA,TRBJ2-4,NA,TRBV9,TGTGCCAGCAGCGTAGGGGCAGGGCAAAACATTCAGTACTTC,CASSVGAGQNIQYF
TRBD2,TRBJ2-7,many,TRBV12-3/TRBV12-4,TGTGCCAGCACCCCCTCTAGCGGGGGGCCCTACGAGCAGTACTTC,CASTPSSGGPYEQYF
NA,TRBJ1-2,few,TRBV5-4,TGTGCCAGCAACTTGCCGGGACACGTCTATGGCTACACCTTC,CASNLPGHVYGYTF
TRBD1,TRBJ2-7,NA,TRBV28,TGTGTCAGCAGTCCAGGGGGCCCCTACGAGCAGTACTTC,CVSSPGGPYEQYF
TRBD2,TRBJ2-7,NA,TRBV5-1,TGCGCCAGCAGCTTCGGACTAGCGGGAGATCTTCACTCCTACGAGCAGTACTTC,CASSFGLAGDLHSYEQYF
TRBD1,TRBJ1-2,many,TRBV6-5,TGTGCCAGCATCGAGATCCTACAGGGGCACTATGGCTACACCTTC,CASIEILQGHYGYTF